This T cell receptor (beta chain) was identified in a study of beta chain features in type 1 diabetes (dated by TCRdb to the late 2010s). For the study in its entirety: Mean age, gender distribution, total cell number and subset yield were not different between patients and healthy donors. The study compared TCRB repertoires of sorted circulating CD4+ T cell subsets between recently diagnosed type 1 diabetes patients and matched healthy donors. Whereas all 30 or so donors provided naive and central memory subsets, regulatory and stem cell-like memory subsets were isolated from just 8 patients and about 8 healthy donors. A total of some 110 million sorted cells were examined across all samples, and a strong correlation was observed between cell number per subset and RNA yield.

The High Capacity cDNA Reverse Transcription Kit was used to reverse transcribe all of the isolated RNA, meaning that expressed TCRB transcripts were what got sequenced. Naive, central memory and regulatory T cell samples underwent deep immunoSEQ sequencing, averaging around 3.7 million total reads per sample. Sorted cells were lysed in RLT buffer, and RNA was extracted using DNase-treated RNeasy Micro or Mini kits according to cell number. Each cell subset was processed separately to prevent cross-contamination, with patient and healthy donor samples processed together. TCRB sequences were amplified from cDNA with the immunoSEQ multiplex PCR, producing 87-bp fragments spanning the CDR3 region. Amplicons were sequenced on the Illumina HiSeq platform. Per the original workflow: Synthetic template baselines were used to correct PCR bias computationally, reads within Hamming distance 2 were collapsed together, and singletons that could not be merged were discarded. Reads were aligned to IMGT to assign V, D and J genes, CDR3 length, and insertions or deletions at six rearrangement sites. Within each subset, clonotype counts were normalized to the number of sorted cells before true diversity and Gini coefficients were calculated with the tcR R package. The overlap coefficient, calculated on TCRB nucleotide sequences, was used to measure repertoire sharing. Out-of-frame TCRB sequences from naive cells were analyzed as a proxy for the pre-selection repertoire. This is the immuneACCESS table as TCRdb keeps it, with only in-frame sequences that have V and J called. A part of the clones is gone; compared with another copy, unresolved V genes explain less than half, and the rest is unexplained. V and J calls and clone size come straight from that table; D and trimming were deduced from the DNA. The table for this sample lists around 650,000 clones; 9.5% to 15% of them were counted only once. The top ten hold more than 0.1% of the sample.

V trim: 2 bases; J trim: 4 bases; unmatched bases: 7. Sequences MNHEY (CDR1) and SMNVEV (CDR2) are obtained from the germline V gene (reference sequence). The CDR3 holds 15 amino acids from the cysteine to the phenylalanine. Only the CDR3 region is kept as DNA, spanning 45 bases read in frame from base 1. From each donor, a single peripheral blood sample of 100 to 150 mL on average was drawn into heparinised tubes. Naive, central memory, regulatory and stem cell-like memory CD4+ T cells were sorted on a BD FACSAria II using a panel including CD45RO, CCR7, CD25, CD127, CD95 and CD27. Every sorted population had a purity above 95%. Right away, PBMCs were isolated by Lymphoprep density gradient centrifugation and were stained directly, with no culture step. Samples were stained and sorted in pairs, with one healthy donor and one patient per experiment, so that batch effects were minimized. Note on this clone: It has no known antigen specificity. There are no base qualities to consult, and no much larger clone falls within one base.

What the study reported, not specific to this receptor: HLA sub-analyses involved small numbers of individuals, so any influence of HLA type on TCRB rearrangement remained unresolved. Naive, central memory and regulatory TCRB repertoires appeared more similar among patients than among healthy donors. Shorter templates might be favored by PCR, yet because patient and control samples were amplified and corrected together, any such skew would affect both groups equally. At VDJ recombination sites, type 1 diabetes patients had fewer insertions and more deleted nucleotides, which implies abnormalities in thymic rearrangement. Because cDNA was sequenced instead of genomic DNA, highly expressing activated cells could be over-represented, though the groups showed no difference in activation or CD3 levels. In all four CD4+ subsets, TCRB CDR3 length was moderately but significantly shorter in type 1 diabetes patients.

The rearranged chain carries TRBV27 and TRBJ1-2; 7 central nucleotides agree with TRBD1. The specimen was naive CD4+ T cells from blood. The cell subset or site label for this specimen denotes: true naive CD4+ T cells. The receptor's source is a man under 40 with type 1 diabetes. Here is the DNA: TGTGCCAGCAGTTTACTAGGACAGGAGTCCTATGGCTACACCTTC. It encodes CASSLLGQESYGYTF.